This T cell receptor beta chain originates from a study of blood T cells in healthy people across ages. The wider study: Researchers report that template switching captured about one barcoded beta molecule per two T cells. Study-level points and caveats: The unsorted PBMCs prevented any conclusive comparison of naive versus antigen-experienced cells.

CDR3 length: 15 amino acids. Trimming took off 3 bases at V and 2 bases at J, with 13 bases between the two ends. Germline V gene data show CDR1 as SGHKS and CDR2 as YYEKEE (reference sequence). Comments on this clonotype: Antigen specificity is unknown.

A second PCR of 7 to 11 cycles used a sample-barcoded 5' primer and a J-beta primer mix. MiXCR, run by TCRdb on the 5' RACE reads, gives a single entry per CDR3 protein. This sample has 500,000 to 550,000 distinct CDR3 sequences; around 24% occur once, and the top ten carry roughly 10%. The same data also went into a second study, on T cells of mothers and their children. In that study: There were over 8 million TCR beta CDR3 reads from each mother and about 3 million from each child. Among related mother-child pairs, overlap was slightly higher than in unrelated pairs, though not significantly.

The receptor was isolated from a boy younger than 18 in good health. The chain has TRBV5-5 and TRBJ2-3; D not certain. The sample was blood. The CDR3 DNA reads TGTGCCAGCAGCTCCGGTGGTGCGTTCACAGATACGCAGTATTTT. Protein: CASSSGGAFTDTQYF.